These 3 T cell receptor beta chains originate from one sample sequenced in a study of identifying expanded T cells in peripheral blood. Using immunoSEQ multiplex PCR, the repertoire was profiled, and TCRdb retains in-frame clones only, with some absent. Among tens of thousands of clones, 70% to 90% were seen once, and the ten largest hold less than 6%. The specimen was blood. The receptors were gathered from a person aged 18 to 70 in good health.

The chain has TRBV4-3 and TRBJ1-2; the D gene is possibly TRBD1 (5 bases). There are 13 residues in the CDR3. Germline CDR1 LGHNA, CDR2 YSLEER. The V and J ends lost 0 bases and 7 bases respectively, with 9 bases between them. CDR3 nucleotide sequence: TGCGCCAGCAGCCAAGAGGGGGGAGGTGGCTACACCTTC. Amino acid sequence: CASSQEGGGGYTF.

The V and J genes are TRBV7-9 and TRBJ2-2; 7 nucleotides agree with TRBD2. Germline V gene data show CDR1 as SEHNR and CDR2 as FQNEAQ (reference sequence). Trimming took 5 bases from V and 0 from J; bases not matched to a gene: 15. The CDR3 has 19 residues. Here the CDR3 reads CASSQAWDYYPANTGELFF. CDR3 bases: TGTGCCAGCAGCCAAGCATGGGACTACTATCCCGCGAACACCGGGGAGCTGTTTTTT. Full variable domain (missing parts from reference TRBV7-9 and TRBJ2-2): DTGVSQNPRHKITKRGQNVTFRCDPISEHNRLYWYRQTLGQGPEFLTYFQNEAQLEKSRLLSDRFSAERPKGSFSTLEIQRTEQGDSAMYLCASSQAWDYYPANTGELFFGEGSRLTVL.

The V gene is TRBV19, the J gene TRBJ1-1, with D perhaps matching TRBD1 (6 bases). Germline V gene data show CDR1 as LNHDA and CDR2 as SQIVND (reference sequence). V was pared by 4 bases and J by 1 base, with 13 bases between. The CDR3 covers 15 residues. The CDR3 DNA reads as TGTGCCAGTAGTACCGGGACAACCCCGAACACTGAAGCTTTCTTT. Amino acid sequence: CASSTGTTPNTEAFF.